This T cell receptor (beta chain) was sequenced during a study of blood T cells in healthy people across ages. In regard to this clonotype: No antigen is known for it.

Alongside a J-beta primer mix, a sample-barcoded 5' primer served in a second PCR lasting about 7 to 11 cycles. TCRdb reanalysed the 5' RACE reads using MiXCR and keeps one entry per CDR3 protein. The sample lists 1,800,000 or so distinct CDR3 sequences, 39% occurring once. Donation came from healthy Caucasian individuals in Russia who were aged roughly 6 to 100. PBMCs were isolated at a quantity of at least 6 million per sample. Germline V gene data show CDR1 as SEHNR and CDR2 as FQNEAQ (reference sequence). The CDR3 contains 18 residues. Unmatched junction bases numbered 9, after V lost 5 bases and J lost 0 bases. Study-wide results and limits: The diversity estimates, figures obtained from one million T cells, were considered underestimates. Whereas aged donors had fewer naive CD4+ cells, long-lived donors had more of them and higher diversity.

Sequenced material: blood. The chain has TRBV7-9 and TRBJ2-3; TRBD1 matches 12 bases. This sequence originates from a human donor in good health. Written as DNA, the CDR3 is TGTGCCAGCAGCCGGGACAGGGGGCCCATACCTAGCACAGATACGCAGTATTTT. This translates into CASSRDRGPIPSTDTQYF. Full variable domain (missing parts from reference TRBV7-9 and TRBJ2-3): DTGVSQNPRHKITKRGQNVTFRCDPISEHNRLYWYRQTLGQGPEFLTYFQNEAQLEKSRLLSDRFSAERPKGSFSTLEIQRTEQGDSAMYLCASSRDRGPIPSTDTQYFGPGTRLTVL.